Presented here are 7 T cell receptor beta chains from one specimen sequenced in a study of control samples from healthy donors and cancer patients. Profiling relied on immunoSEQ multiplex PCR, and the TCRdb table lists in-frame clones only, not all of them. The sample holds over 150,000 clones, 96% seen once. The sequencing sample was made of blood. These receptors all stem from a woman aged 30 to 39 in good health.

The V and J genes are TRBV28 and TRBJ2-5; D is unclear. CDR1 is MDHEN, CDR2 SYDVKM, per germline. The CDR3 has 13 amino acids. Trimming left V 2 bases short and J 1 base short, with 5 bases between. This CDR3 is CASSLNFQETQYF. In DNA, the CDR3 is TGTGCCAGCAGTTTAAACTTCCAAGAGACCCAGTACTTC. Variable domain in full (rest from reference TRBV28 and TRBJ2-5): DVKVTQSSRYLVKRTGEKVFLECVQDMDHENMFWYRQDPGLGLRLIYFSYDVKMKEKGDIPEGYSVSREKKERFSLILESASTNQTSMYLCASSLNFQETQYFGPGTRLLVL.

This chain's CDR3 is CASSWGSGVEQFF. The CDR3 DNA follows: TGTGCCAGCAGTTGGGGGAGCGGGGTTGAGCAGTTCTTC. This chain connects TRBV27 to TRBJ2-1; TRBD2 matches at 7 bases. This CDR3 is built from 13 residues. J was trimmed by 9 bases and V by 4 bases; bases with no gene match: 6. Looked up from germline, CDR1 is MNHEY and CDR2 is SMNVEV (reference sequence).

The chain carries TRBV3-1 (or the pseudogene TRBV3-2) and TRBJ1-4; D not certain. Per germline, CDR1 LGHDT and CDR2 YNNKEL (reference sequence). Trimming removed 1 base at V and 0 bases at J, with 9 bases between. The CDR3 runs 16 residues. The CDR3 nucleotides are TGTGCCAGCAGCCAAGTGGGTTTGGCAACTAATGAAAAACTGTTTTTT. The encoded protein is CASSQVGLATNEKLFF.

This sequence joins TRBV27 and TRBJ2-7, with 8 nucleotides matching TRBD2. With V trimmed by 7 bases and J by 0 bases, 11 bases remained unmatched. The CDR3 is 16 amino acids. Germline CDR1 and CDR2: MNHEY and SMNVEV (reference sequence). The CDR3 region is CASNPTRGRSSYEQYF. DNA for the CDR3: TGTGCCAGCAACCCAACACGCGGGAGGAGCTCCTACGAGCAGTACTTC.

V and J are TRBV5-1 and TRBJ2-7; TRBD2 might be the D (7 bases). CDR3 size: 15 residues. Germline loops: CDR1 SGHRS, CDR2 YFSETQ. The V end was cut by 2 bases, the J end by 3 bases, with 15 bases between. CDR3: CASSFGGATVYEQYF. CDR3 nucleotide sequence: TGCGCCAGCAGCTTTGGGGGGGCGACCGTCTACGAGCAGTACTTC.

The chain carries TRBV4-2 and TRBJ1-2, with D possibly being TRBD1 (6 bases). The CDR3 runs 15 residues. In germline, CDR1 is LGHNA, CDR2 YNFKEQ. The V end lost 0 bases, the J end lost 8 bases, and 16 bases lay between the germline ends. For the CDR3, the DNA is TGTGCCAGCAGCCAAGACCCCGGACAGTCTAAGGGCTACACCTTC. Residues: CASSQDPGQSKGYTF.

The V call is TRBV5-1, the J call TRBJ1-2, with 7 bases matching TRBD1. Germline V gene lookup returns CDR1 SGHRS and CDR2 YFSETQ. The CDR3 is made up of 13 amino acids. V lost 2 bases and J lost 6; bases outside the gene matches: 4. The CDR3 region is CASSLGGADGYTF. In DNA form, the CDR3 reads TGCGCCAGCAGCTTAGGGGGCGCAGATGGCTACACCTTC.